In its sample, the clone carrying this T cell receptor (beta chain) was seen many times. Ahead of thyroid surgery, no patient had received treatment of any kind. This record belongs to a study of metastatic and nonmetastatic thyroid tumors. TCRdb redid the clone calls on the PCR reads using MiXCR. The data contain roughly 81,000 clones, approximately 9% of them seen just once; the ten biggest clones take up around 8.5%. V was clipped by 5 bases and J by 11 bases; unmatched bases: 18. Germline CDR1 and CDR2: MDHEN and SYDVKM. The CDR3 is 15 amino acids. V gene TRBV28 combines with J gene TRBJ2-7, with 7 nucleotides matching TRBD1. This TCR derives from a female donor with papillary thyroid cancer or a benign thyroid nodule (not recorded which). Some clones in this sample may be carry-over from other donors' samples. Specimen: blood. The CDR3 DNA is TGTGCCAGCAGTCCCCGGGACAGACACCGCTTCGGGAAGTACTTC. It encodes CASSPRDRHRFGKYF.